This passage covers 30 T cell receptor beta chains from one sample sequenced in a study of blood T cell repertoires in COVID-19 (dated by TCRdb to the early 2020s). Libraries came from the immunoSEQ multiplex PCR assay. Entries here come from immuneACCESS through TCRdb and include only in-frame sequences with V and J called. Some clones fail to appear in such tables; in the studies checked, an unresolved V gene covers under half of the shortfall, and the cause of the remainder is unknown. The sample table contains roughly 240,000 clones; only one count was recorded for just under 85% of them. The ten largest clones capture about 1.9% of the sample. Material for sequencing was peripheral blood. These TCRs come from a woman aged 80 or over with acute or convalescent COVID-19.

The chain recombines TRBV29-1 with TRBJ2-1, with 13 bases lining up with TRBD2. The CDR3 sequence is 14 residues long. CDR1 SQVTM and CDR2 ANQGSEA come from the germline V gene. V lost 7 bases, J lost 8 bases, and 8 bases stayed unmatched. The CDR3: CSARGTSGIDEQFF. CDR3 nucleotide sequence: TGCAGCGCCAGGGGGACTAGCGGGATCGATGAGCAGTTCTTC.

The V and J genes are TRBV16 and TRBJ1-1; D perhaps matches TRBD1 (6 bases). Between the trimmed V and J ends, which lost 4 bases and 2 bases, there was a span of 14 bases. The CDR3 sequence is 15 residues long. Germline-derived CDR1 and CDR2 are KGHSY and FQNENV. The CDR3 sequence: CASSRLQGVNTEAFF. As DNA, the CDR3 is TGTGCCAGCAGCCGGCTACAGGGAGTTAACACTGAAGCTTTCTTT.

This clone was recorded once. The J gene is TRBJ1-6, the V gene TRBV19; the D gene is possibly TRBD1 (5 bases). The germline V and J ends were trimmed by 7 bases and 9 bases, with 16 bases remaining between them. From germline, CDR1 is LNHDA and CDR2 SQIVND (reference sequence). The CDR3 loop spans 14 amino acids. Written as DNA, the CDR3 is TGTGCCAGTATTGACAGCCTGGCGCGTTCACCCCTCCACTTT. It yields the protein CASIDSLARSPLHF.

CDR3 amino acids: CASSIQASGNTIYF. The CDR3 nucleotides are TGTGCCAGTAGTATACAGGCCTCTGGAAACACCATATATTTT. The V and J genes are TRBV19 and TRBJ1-3; D gene ambiguous. Looked up from germline, CDR1 is LNHDA and CDR2 is SQIVND (reference sequence). Trimming pared 2 bases from V and 0 bases from J, leaving 5 bases between. The length of the CDR3 is 14 residues.

J is TRBJ1-2 and V is TRBV5-6; TRBD1 agrees at 11 bases. Germline CDR1 and CDR2: SGHDT and YYEEEE. J was trimmed by 6 bases and V by 1 base; bases with no gene match: 11. The CDR3 extends over 17 amino acids. The CDR3 coding sequence is TGTGCCAGCAGCTTGTATGGACGCGGACAGGGGGCTCATGGCTACACCTTC. This translates into CASSLYGRGQGAHGYTF.

This chain links TRBV28 with TRBJ1-2; D is possibly TRBD1 (6 bases). CDR1 MDHEN and CDR2 SYDVKM come from the germline V gene. Trimming shortened V by 3 bases and J by 8 bases, and 10 bases separated the two germline ends. This CDR3 comprises 12 residues. CDR3 nucleotides: TGTGCCAGCAGTTTCAGGGGTCGCGGCTACACCTTC. Translation: CASSFRGRGYTF.

This chain uses TRBV9 with TRBJ2-3, with a tentative D call TRBD2 (6 bases). This CDR3 has 14 residues. The germline V gene encodes CDR1 SGDLS and CDR2 YYNGEE. Trimming took 2 bases from V and 2 from J, leaving 9 bases between them. CDR3 DNA: TGTGCCAGCAGCGTGCCGGGACTCACAGATACGCAGTATTTT. Translation gives CASSVPGLTDTQYF.

This chain connects TRBV28 to TRBJ2-7; unclear D gene. Germline V gene data show CDR1 as MDHEN and CDR2 as SYDVKM. The CDR3 is 14 amino acids. V was trimmed by 3 bases and J by 2 bases, leaving 11 bases between them. The CDR3 DNA follows: TGTGCCAGCAGTTTGGTCCAGATGACCTACGAGCAGTACTTC. It specifies CASSLVQMTYEQYF.

This clone was seen more than once but under ten times. The chain has TRBV7-8 and TRBJ1-6; 10 bases align to TRBD1. Trimming at V came to 4 bases and at J to 7 bases, leaving 1 base not matched to a gene. The germline CDR1 and CDR2 sequences are SGHVS and FQNEAQ. The CDR3 sequence is 14 residues long. The CDR3 DNA is TGTGCCAGCAGCTCGGGACAGGGGAATTCACCCCTCCACTTT. Its translation: CASSSGQGNSPLHF.

The chain employs TRBV11-1 and TRBJ1-1; 7 bases align to TRBD1. Losses at the gene ends were 5 bases for V and 1 base for J; bases not matched to a gene: 10. Per the germline V gene, CDR1 is SGHAT and CDR2 is FQDESV (reference sequence). This CDR3 has 16 residues. The CDR3 coding sequence is TGTGCCAGCAGCGCGTACGACAGGGTTGGGAACACTGAAGCTTTCTTT. Encoded protein: CASSAYDRVGNTEAFF.

The V gene is TRBV9, the J gene TRBJ2-6, with D perhaps matching TRBD2 (5 bases). Per the germline V gene, CDR1 is SGDLS and CDR2 is YYNGEE. CDR3 length equals 18 residues. V lost 0 bases and J 0 bases, leaving 13 bases between the germline ends. CDR3 region: CASSVVTDGSSGANVLTF. DNA of the CDR3: TGTGCCAGCAGCGTAGTTACAGATGGGAGCTCTGGGGCCAACGTCCTGACTTTC.

This clone showed up just once. V is TRBV6-6 and J is TRBJ2-1, with D perhaps matching TRBD1 (5 bases). Germline V gene sequence: CDR1 MNHNY, CDR2 SVGAGI (reference sequence). The CDR3 sequence is 15 residues long. Trimming removed 6 bases from V and 0 bases from J, with 12 bases in between. The CDR3 DNA reads as TGTGCCAGCAGCCCAGGGTCAGGCTCCTACAATGAGCAGTTCTTC. Protein sequence: CASSPGSGSYNEQFF.

This clone was seen more than once but under ten times. The rearrangement links TRBV6-5 to TRBJ1-1, with D maybe TRBD1 (6 bases). Germline V CDR1 and CDR2: MNHEY, SVGAGI. The CDR3 is 14 residues long. V was trimmed by 4 bases and J by 0 bases, leaving 9 bases between them. Here the CDR3 DNA reads TGTGCCAGCAGTTCGGACAGTATGAACACTGAAGCTTTCTTT. Translating gives CASSSDSMNTEAFF.

Only one count was recorded for this clone. The chain links TRBV6-5 to TRBJ1-2, with 7 nucleotides matching TRBD1. The CDR3 extends over 15 amino acids. Germline values: CDR1 MNHEY, CDR2 SVGAGI. The V segment lost 7 bases and the J segment 4 bases; nucleotides outside the gene matches: 12. The CDR3 DNA sequence: TGTGCCAGCAAGGGAAGACAGGGTCTAGGCTATGGCTACACCTTC. Translating it yields CASKGRQGLGYGYTF.

This chain joins TRBV3-1 (or the pseudogene TRBV3-2) and TRBJ2-1; TRBD2 matches 8 bases. This CDR3 region has 16 residues. Germline CDR1 and CDR2: LGHDT and YNNKEL (reference sequence). Trimming took 2 bases from V and 7 from J; bases not matched to a gene: 10. CDR3 sequence: CASSQSPAGVYNEQFF. The CDR3, as DNA: TGTGCCAGCAGCCAATCTCCAGCGGGAGTGTATAATGAGCAGTTCTTC.

This clone was counted once. The chain employs TRBV18 and TRBJ1-5, with no clear D. The CDR3 spans 14 residues. The ends were cut back, 3 bases at V and 2 bases at J, with 8 bases in the middle. The germline CDR1 and CDR2 sequences are KGHSH and LQKENI. The CDR3 nucleotides read TGTGCCAGCTCACCCGCGAACGGCAATCAGCCCCAGCATTTT. Encoded protein: CASSPANGNQPQHF. Combining the CDR3 with reference TRBV18 and TRBJ1-5 gives the whole variable domain NAGVMQNPRHLVRRRGQEARLRCSPMKGHSHVYWYRQLPEEGLKFMVYLQKENIIDESGMPKERFSAEFPKEGPSILRIQQVVRGDSAAYFCASSPANGNQPQHFGDGTRLSIL.

The chain couples TRBV19 to TRBJ2-7; 10 nucleotides line up with TRBD2. The V segment lost 7 bases and the J segment 7 bases; nucleotides outside the gene matches: 10. The CDR3 sequence is 14 residues long. Germline CDR1 and CDR2: LNHDA and SQIVND (reference sequence). CDR3 coding DNA: TGTGCCAGTACTCGGACTAGCGGAGTTAGGGAGCAGTACTTC. Its translation is CASTRTSGVREQYF. The variable domain in full, with the rest retrieved from reference TRBV19 and TRBJ2-7, is DGGITQSPKYLFRKEGQNVTLSCEQNLNHDAMYWYRQDPGQGLRLIYYSQIVNDFQKGDIAEGYSVSREKKESFPLTVTSAQKNPTAFYLCASTRTSGVREQYFGPGTRLTVT.

The chain joins TRBV2 to TRBJ1-5; 9 bases are shared with TRBD1. Germline CDR1 is SNHLY and CDR2 is FYNNEI. With V trimmed by 5 bases and J by 2 bases, 10 bases remained unmatched. This CDR3 region has 17 residues. As DNA, the CDR3 is TGTGCCAGCAGTCAACCATCGGACAGGGGAGGCAATCAGCCCCAGCATTTT. This codes for CASSQPSDRGGNQPQHF.

The gene calls are TRBV6-2 or TRBV6-3 and TRBJ2-1; 7 nucleotides line up with TRBD2. In germline, CDR1 is MNHEY, CDR2 SVGEGT. J was trimmed by 4 bases and V by 0 bases; bases with no gene match: 18. The CDR3 is 20 amino acids. CDR3 nucleotide sequence: TGTGCCAGCAGTTACTCGAGTCTTTGGCGACGAAGCGGGGAATACAATGAGCAGTTCTTC. Its protein product is CASSYSSLWRRSGEYNEQFF.

The chain carries TRBV5-6 and TRBJ2-2, with D perhaps matching TRBD2 (6 bases). Per the germline V gene, CDR1 is SGHDT and CDR2 is YYEEEE. This CDR3 spans 16 amino acids. V was trimmed by 2 bases and J by 6 bases, leaving 17 bases between them. CDR3 coding DNA: TGTGCCAGCAGCTTTGGCCGACCAGAGCGGGCCGGGGAGCTGTTTTTT. Translated, it gives CASSFGRPERAGELFF. Together with reference TRBV5-6 and TRBJ2-2, the CDR3 gives the full variable domain: DAGVTQSPTHLIKTRGQQVTLRCSPKSGHDTVSWYQQALGQGPQFIFQYYEEEERQRGNFPDRFSGHQFPNYSSELNVNALLLGDSALYLCASSFGRPERAGELFFGEGSRLTVL.

The chain links TRBV5-4 to TRBJ2-3; D is possibly TRBD2 (5 bases). V gave up 4 bases and J gave up 2 bases, with 11 bases separating them. The CDR3 consists of 14 residues. Germline CDR1 reads SGHNT; CDR2 reads YYREEE (reference sequence). The CDR3 nucleotides read TGTGCCAGCAGCCCGGACTCCCTCACAGATACGCAGTATTTT. This translates into CASSPDSLTDTQYF.

The J gene is TRBJ1-1, the V gene TRBV5-6, with unresolved D. Deletions cut 1 base from V and 3 bases from J, with 7 bases between. Per the germline V gene, CDR1 is SGHDT and CDR2 is YYEEEE. The CDR3 loop spans 13 amino acids. The CDR3 region has the DNA TGTGCCAGCAGCTTGAGCTTGGACACTGAAGCTTTCTTT. It is translated as CASSLSLDTEAFF.

The chain couples TRBV6-8 to TRBJ1-2; the D gene is possibly TRBD1 (5 bases). Trimming shortened V by 4 bases and J by 0 bases, and 15 bases separated the two germline ends. This CDR3 is 16 amino acids long. In germline, CDR1 is MNHGY, CDR2 SAAAGT. DNA of the CDR3: TGTGCCAGCAGTTCGCGGGGCGAGAAAGCTAACTATGGCTACACCTTC. This gives the protein CASSSRGEKANYGYTF.

The chain carries TRBV5-1 and TRBJ2-3; 7 positions match TRBD1. The CDR3 runs to 14 residues. V dropped 0 bases and J dropped 3; count of bases not matched to a gene: 1. CDR1 is SGHRS and CDR2 is YFSETQ in the germline V gene. Here the CDR3 reads CASSLVGQTDTQYF. The CDR3 bases are TGCGCCAGCAGCTTGGTGGGACAGACAGATACGCAGTATTTT.

This clone was picked up a small number of times. V and J are TRBV11-2 and TRBJ2-1, with D possibly being TRBD2 (5 bases). V lost 5 bases to trimming and J lost 7 bases, with 12 bases between them. There are 13 residues in the CDR3. Germline V CDR1 and CDR2: SGHAT, FQNNGV. The CDR3 sequence: CASSLDRGNEQFF. The CDR3 DNA follows: TGTGCCAGCAGCCTCGATAGAGGGAATGAGCAGTTCTTC.

The V gene is TRBV14, the J gene TRBJ2-1; D perhaps matches TRBD2 (5 bases). This CDR3 comprises 14 residues. Germline CDR1 reads SGHDN; CDR2 reads FVKESK. V gave up 1 base and J gave up 4 bases, with 8 bases separating them. In nucleotides, the CDR3 is TGTGCCAGCAGCCAAGTCGGCGGGTACAATGAGCAGTTCTTC. Protein sequence: CASSQVGGYNEQFF.

The V call is TRBV6-6, the J call TRBJ1-2; the D gene is possibly TRBD1 (6 bases). The CDR3 loop spans 13 amino acids. Trimming removed 6 bases from V and 4 bases from J, with 12 bases in between. CDR1 and CDR2 (germline): MNHNY, SVGAGI (reference sequence). CDR3 DNA: TGTGCCAGCAGATTGGAAGGGGGCTATGGCTACACCTTC. It yields the protein CASRLEGGYGYTF.

The rearrangement joins TRBV19 to TRBJ2-1; perhaps TRBD2 as D (6 bases). With 1 base removed from V and 5 bases from J, the gap between germline ends came to 9 bases. Per the germline V gene, CDR1 is LNHDA and CDR2 is SQIVND (reference sequence). The CDR3 is made up of 14 amino acids. Written as DNA, the CDR3 is TGTGCCAGTAGTATAGTCGGAGGGAACAATGAGCAGTTCTTC. It translates to CASSIVGGNNEQFF.

In this sample, this clone turned up once. The chain links TRBV6-1 to TRBJ1-2, with D possibly being TRBD1 (5 bases). The V and J ends lost 0 bases and 6 bases respectively, with 14 bases between them. The CDR3 consists of 15 residues. Germline loops: CDR1 MNHNS, CDR2 SASEGT. In nucleotides, the CDR3 is TGTGCCAGCAGTGAAGCAGGCGGGGGATGGGATGGCTACACCTTC. Amino acids: CASSEAGGGWDGYTF.

The chain has TRBV7-2 and TRBJ2-2; 7 bases are shared with TRBD1. This CDR3 region has 14 residues. V shed 5 bases, J shed 6 bases, and the junction held 6 bases outside the gene matches. Looked up from germline, CDR1 is SGHTA and CDR2 is FQGNSA. CDR3 DNA sequence: TGTGCCAGCAGCACCCTGGGACAGTCCGGGGAGCTGTTTTTT. Protein: CASSTLGQSGELFF.